The sequence of this T cell receptor (beta chain) was determined in a study of blood T cell repertoires in COVID-19. Study at large: Collection of acute and convalescent COVID-19 samples took place in the United States, Italy and Spain.

Methods used by the authors: Estimates of nucleated cell counts were drawn from the amplification of reference gene primers. Here immunoSEQ multiplex PCR was the method, and the copy in TCRdb shows in-frame clones only, minus some. That table furnishes V, J and clone size, whereas the DNA furnished D and trimming. This table has around 270,000 clones, around 87% appearing once. This CDR3 has 14 residues. V shed 6 bases, J shed 1 base, and the junction held 0 bases outside the gene matches. CDR1 and CDR2 (germline): LNHNV, YYDKDF (reference sequence). This chain links TRBV15 with TRBJ2-2; 9 bases map to TRBD2. The sequencing sample was made of peripheral blood. This receptor was taken from a woman in her fifties or sixties with acute or convalescent COVID-19. CDR3 region: CATRLAGNTGELFF. CDR3 DNA sequence: TGTGCCACCAGACTAGCGGGGAACACCGGGGAGCTGTTTTTT.